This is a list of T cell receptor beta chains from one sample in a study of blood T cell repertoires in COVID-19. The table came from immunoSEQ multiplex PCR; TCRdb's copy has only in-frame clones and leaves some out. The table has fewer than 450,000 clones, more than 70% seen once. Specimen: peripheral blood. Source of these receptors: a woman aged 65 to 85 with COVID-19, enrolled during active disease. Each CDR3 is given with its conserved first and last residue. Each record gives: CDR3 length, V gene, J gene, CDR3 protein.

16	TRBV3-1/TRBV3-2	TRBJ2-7	CASSQEGGPGVYEQYF
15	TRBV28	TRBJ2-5	CASSSPRGYQETQYF
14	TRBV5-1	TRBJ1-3	CASSQQGGGNTIYF
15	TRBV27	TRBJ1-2	CASSPQAVTNYGYTF
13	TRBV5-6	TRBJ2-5	CASSLGQGAAQYF
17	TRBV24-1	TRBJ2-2	CATSDLLGTGGAGELFF
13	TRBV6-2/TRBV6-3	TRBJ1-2	CASSHGALGGYTF
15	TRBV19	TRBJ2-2	CASSIVRGFTGELFF
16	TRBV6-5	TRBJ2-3	CASSLLGRGSTDTQYF
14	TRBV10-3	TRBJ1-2	CAIRPGTASYGYTF
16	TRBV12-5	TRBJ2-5	CASGPGLAGGRETQYF
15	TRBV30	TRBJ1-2	CAWSVKGFGNYGYTF
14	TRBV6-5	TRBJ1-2	CASSYSVYSSGYTF
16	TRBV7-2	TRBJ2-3	CASSSGTSGGLLGQYF
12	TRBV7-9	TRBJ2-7	CASSSPWGGQYF
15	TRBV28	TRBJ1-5	CASSLVTPQGQPQHF
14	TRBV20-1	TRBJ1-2	CSASQWDRAYGYTF
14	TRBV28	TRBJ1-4	CASAPGGASEKLFF
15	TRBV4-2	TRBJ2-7	CASSQGQALSYEQYF
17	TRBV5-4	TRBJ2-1	CASSVPGQVSSYNEQFF
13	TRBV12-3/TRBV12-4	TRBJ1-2	CASSLQGNYGYTF
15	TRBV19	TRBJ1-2	CASKTQGLANYGYTF
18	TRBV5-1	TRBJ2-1	CASSFRTSGIPSYNEQFF
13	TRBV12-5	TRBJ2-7	CASGLGGGVEQYF
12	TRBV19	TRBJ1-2	CASSKGGAGYTF
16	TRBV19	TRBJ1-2	CASSPPTGQGNYGYTF
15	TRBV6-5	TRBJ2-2	CATSSTGGDTGELFF
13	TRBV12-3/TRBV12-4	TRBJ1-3	CASDDRGGNTIYF
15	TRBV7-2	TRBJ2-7	CASSLGQGSSYEQYF
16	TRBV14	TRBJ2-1	CASSLGGGRDNNEQFF
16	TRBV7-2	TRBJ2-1	CASSLFPGITYNEQFF
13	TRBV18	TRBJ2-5	CASSPGGQETQYF
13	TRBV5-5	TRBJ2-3	CASRSSPQQSQYF
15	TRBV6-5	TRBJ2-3	CASKRGRGRPDTQYF
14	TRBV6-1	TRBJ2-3	CASSEAGRTDTQYF
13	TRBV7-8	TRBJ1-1	CASSLIRGTEAFF
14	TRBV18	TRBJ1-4	CASQGGAANEKLFF
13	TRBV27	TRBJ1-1	CASSFQGNTEAFF